This T cell receptor (beta chain) is drawn from a study of cytomegalovirus exposure and HLA in healthy donors. The PCR made use of 60 Vbeta and 13 Jbeta primers. Using immunoSEQ multiplex PCR, the repertoire was profiled, and TCRdb retains in-frame clones only, with some absent. The sample lists more than 150,000 clones, around three quarters occurring once. As to this clone: One junction end does not reproduce the germline sequence, and a read error may be involved. The same CDR3 arises from other DNA sequences in this sample as well.

The CDR3 contains 13 residues. Germline-derived CDR1 and CDR2 are SGDLS and YYNGEE. V is TRBV9 and J is TRBJ1-1; D is perhaps TRBD1 (6 bases). Sequenced material: PBMCs. This sequence originates from a man aged 40-55 years in good health and CMV-seronegative. The CDR3 region is CASRWTENTEAFF. In DNA form, the CDR3 reads TGTGCCAGCAGATGGACAGAGAACACTGAGGCTTTCTTT.